This T cell receptor beta chain was sequenced during a study of blood T cell repertoires in COVID-19. Study-wide context: Some COVID-19 samples were acute and others convalescent; all came from the United States, Italy and Spain. The cDNA or gDNA used as material had been derived from T cells, B-cell-depleted T cells, or PBMCs.

All enrollees were roughly 18 to 100 years old and from 24 US areas. Which cohort a participant joined came from the clinical history participants gave. The repertoire was sequenced with immunoSEQ multiplex PCR; TCRdb's copy has only in-frame clones and lacks some. The repertoire includes approximately 210,000 clones, roughly 90% of them detected once, and about 8.1% sits in the top ten. Germline values: CDR1 SGHRS, CDR2 YFSETQ. Unmatched junction bases numbered 4, after V lost 0 bases and J lost 2 bases. The CDR3 extends over 17 amino acids. Sequenced material: PBMCs or T cells enriched from blood (not recorded which). The chain couples TRBV5-1 to TRBJ2-5; 13 bases map to TRBD2. This sequence originates from a young woman who had recovered from COVID-19. In DNA, the CDR3 is TGCGCCAGCAGCTTGGCAGCACTAGCGGGGGGGCAAGAGACCCAGTACTTC. Translation: CASSLAALAGGQETQYF.